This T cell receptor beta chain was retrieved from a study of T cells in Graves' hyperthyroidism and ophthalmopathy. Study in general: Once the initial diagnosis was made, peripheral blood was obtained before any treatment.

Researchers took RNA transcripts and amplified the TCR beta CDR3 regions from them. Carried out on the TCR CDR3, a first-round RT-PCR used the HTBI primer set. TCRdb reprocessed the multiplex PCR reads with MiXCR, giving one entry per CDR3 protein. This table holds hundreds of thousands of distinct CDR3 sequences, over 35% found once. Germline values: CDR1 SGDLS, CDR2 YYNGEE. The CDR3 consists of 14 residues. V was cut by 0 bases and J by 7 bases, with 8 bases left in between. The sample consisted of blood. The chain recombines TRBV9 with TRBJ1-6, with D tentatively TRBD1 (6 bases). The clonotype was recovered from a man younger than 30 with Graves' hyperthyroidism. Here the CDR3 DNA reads TGTGCCAGCAGCGTAGCAACAGGGAATTCACCCCTCCACTTT. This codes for CASSVATGNSPLHF.